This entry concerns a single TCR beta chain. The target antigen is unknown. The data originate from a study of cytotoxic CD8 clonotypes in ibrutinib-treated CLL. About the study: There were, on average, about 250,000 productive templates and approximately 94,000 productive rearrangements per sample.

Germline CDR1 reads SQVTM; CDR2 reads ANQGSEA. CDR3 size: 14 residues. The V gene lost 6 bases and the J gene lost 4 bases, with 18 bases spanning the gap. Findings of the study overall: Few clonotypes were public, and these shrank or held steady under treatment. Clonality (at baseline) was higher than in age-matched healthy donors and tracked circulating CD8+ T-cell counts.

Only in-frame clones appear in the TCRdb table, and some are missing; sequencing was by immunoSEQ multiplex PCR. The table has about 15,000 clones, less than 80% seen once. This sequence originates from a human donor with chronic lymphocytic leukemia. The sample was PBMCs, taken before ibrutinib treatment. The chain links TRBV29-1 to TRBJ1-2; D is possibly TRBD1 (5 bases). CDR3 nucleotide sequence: TGCAGCGTAGAGGTAACGGGACGAAGCTATGGCTACACCTTC. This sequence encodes CSVEVTGRSYGYTF.